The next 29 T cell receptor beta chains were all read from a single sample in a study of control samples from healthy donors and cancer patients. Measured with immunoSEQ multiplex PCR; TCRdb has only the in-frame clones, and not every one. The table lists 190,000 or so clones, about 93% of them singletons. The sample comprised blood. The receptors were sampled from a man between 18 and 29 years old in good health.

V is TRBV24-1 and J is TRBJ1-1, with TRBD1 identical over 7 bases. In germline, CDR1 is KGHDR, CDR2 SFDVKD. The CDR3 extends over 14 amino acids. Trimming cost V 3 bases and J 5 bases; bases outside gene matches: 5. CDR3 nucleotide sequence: TGTGCCACCAGTGATCCCTCACAGGGGACTGAAGCTTTCTTT. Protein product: CATSDPSQGTEAFF.

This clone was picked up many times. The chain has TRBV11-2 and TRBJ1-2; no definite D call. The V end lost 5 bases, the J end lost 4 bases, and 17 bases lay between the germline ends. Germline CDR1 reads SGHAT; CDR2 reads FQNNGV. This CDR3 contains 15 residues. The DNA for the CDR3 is TGTGCCAGCAGCCCCGGGGTGGGCACACCCTATGGCTACACCTTC. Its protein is CASSPGVGTPYGYTF.

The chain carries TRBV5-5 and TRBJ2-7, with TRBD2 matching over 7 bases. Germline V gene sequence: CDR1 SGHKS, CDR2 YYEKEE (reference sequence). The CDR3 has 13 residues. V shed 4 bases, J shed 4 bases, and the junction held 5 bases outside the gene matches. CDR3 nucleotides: TGTGCCAGCAGCGGACCCGGGGGGTACGAGCAGTACTTC. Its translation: CASSGPGGYEQYF.

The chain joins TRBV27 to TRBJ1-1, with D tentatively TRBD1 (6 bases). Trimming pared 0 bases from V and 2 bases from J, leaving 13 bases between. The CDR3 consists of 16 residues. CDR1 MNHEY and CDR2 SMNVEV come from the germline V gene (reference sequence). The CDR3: CASSLSPPRGNTEAFF. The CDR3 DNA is TGTGCCAGCAGTTTATCACCCCCCAGGGGTAACACTGAAGCTTTCTTT.

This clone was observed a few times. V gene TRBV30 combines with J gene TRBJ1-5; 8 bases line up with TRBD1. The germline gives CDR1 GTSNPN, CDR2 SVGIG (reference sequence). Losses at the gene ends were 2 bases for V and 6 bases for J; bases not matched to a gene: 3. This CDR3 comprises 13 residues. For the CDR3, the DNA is TGTGCCTGGAGTCAGGGGGCGGTTCAGCCCCAGCATTTT. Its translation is CAWSQGAVQPQHF.

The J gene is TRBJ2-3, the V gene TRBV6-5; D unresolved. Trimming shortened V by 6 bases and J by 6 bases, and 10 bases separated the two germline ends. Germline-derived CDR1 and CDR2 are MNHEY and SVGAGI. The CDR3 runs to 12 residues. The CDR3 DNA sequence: TGTGCCAGCAGACGAGTCCCGGATACGCAGTATTTT. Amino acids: CASRRVPDTQYF.

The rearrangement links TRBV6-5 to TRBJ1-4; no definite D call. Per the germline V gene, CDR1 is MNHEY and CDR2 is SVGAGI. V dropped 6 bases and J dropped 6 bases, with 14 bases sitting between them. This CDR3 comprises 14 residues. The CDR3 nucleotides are TGTGCCAGCAGCGACACGCCAGTAGATGAAAAACTGTTTTTT. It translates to CASSDTPVDEKLFF.

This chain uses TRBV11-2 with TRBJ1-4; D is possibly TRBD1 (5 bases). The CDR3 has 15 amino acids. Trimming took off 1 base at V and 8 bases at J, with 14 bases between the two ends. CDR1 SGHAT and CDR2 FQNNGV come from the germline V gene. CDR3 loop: CASSLGGAPREKLFF. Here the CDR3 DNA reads TGTGCCAGCAGCTTAGGAGGGGCGCCGAGAGAAAAACTGTTTTTT.

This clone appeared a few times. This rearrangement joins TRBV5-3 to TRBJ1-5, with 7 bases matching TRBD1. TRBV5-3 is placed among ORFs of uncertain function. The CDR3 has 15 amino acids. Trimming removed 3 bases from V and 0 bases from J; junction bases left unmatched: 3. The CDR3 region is CARSSGTDSNQPQHF. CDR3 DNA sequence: TGTGCCAGAAGCTCCGGGACAGATAGCAATCAGCCCCAGCATTTT.

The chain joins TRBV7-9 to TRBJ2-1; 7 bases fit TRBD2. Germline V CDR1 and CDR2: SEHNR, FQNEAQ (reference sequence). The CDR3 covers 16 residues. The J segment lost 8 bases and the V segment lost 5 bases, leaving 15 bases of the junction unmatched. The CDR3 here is CASSRPPGGFVDEQFF. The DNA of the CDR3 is TGTGCCAGCAGCCGCCCACCGGGGGGTTTCGTCGATGAGCAGTTCTTC.

This CDR3 is CASTRQGAAEAFF. DNA of the CDR3: TGTGCCAGCACTCGACAGGGGGCAGCTGAAGCTTTCTTT. The rearrangement links TRBV6-5 to TRBJ1-1; 10 positions match TRBD1. This CDR3 is 13 amino acids long. Germline CDR1 reads MNHEY; CDR2 reads SVGAGI. V dropped 7 bases and J dropped 6; count of bases not matched to a gene: 5.

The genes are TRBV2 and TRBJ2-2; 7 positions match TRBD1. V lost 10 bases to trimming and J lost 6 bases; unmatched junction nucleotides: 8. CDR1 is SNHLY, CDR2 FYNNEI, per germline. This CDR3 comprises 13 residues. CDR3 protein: CATGQVEAGELFF. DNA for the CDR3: TGTGCCACCGGACAGGTGGAGGCCGGGGAGCTGTTTTTT.

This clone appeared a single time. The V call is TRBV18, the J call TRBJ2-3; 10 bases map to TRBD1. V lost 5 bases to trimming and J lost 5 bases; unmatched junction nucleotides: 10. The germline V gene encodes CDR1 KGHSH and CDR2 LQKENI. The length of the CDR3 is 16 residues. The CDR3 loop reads CASSSGTGAFKDTQYF. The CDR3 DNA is TGTGCCAGCTCATCCGGGACAGGGGCTTTCAAAGATACGCAGTATTTT.

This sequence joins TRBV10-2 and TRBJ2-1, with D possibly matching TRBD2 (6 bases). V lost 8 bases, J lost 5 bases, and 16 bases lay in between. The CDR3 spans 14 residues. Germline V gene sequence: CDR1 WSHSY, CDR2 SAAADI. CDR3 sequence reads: CASVFGGIDNEQFF. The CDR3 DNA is TGCGCCAGCGTATTCGGAGGGATCGACAATGAGCAGTTCTTC.

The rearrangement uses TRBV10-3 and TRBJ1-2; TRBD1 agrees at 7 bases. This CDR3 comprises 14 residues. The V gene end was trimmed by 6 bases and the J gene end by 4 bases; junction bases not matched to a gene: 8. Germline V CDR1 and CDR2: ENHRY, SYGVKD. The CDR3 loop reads CAIRLTGASYGYTF. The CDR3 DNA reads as TGTGCCATCAGGTTAACAGGGGCCAGCTATGGCTACACCTTC.

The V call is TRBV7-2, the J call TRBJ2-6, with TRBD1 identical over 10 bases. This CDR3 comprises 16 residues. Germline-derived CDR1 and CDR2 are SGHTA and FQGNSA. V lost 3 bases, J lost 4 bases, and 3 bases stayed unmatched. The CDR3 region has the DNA TGTGCCAGCAGCTTGGACAGGGGGTCCGGGGCCAACGTCCTGACTTTC. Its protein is CASSLDRGSGANVLTF. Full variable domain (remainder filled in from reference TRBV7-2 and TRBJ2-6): GAGVSQSPSNKVTEKGKDVELRCDPISGHTALYWYRQSLGQGLEFLIYFQGNSAPDKSGLPSDRFSAERTGGSVSTLTIQRTQQEDSAVYLCASSLDRGSGANVLTFGAGSRLTVL.

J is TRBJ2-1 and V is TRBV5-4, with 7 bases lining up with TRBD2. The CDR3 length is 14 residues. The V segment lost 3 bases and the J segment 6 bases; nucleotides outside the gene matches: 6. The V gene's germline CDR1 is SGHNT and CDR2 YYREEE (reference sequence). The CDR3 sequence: CASSSRDYINEQFF. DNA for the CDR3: TGTGCCAGCAGCTCCCGGGACTATATCAATGAGCAGTTCTTC.

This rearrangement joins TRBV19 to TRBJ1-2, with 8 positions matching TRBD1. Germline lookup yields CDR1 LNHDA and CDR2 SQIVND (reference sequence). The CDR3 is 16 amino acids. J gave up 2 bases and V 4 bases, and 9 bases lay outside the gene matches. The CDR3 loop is CASSTTGTGFNYGYTF. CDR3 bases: TGTGCCAGTAGTACCACCGGGACAGGATTCAACTATGGCTACACCTTC.

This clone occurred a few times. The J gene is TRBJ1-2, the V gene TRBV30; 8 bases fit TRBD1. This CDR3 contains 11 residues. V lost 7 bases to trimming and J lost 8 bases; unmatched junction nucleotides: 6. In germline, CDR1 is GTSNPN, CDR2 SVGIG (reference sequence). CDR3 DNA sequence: TGTGCCTACGACAGGGGAGACGGCTACACCTTC. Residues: CAYDRGDGYTF.

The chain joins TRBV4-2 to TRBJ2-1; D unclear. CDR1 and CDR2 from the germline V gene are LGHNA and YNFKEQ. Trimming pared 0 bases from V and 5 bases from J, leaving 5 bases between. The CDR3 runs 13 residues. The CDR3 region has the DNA TGTGCCAGCAGCCAAGAACCCAACAATGAGCAGTTCTTC. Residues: CASSQEPNNEQFF.

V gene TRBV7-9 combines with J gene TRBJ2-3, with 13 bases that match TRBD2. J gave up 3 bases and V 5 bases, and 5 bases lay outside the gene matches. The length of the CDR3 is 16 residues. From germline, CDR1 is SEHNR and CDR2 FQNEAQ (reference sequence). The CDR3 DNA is TGTGCCAGCAGCGAGAGGACTAGCGGGGGAACAGATACGCAGTATTTT. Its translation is CASSERTSGGTDTQYF.

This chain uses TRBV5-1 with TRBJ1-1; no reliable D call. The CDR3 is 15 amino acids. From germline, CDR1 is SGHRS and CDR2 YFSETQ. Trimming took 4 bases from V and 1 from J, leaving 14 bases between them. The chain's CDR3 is CASSATGPSNTEAFF. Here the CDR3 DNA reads TGCGCCAGCAGCGCTACTGGACCTTCGAACACTGAAGCTTTCTTT.

The CDR3 loop is CASSPGQGANTIYF. The CDR3 DNA reads as TGCGCCAGCAGTCCGGGACAGGGGGCAAACACCATATATTTT. The J gene is TRBJ1-3, the V gene TRBV5-1; the match to TRBD1 covers 12 bases. V shed 5 bases, J shed 6 bases, and the junction held 3 bases outside the gene matches. CDR3 length: 14 residues. Germline V CDR1 and CDR2: SGHRS, YFSETQ.

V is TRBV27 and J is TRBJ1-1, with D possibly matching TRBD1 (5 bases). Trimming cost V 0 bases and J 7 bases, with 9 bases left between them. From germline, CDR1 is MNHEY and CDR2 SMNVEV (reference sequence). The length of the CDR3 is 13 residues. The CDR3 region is CASSLSRGNEAFF. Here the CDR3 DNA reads TGTGCCAGCAGTTTATCGCGGGGGAATGAAGCTTTCTTT.

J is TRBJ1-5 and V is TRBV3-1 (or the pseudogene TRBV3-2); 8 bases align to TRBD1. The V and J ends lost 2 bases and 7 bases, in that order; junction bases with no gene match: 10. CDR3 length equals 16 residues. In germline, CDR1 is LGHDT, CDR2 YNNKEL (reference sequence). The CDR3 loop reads CASSQKGLQGGQPQHF. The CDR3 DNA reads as TGTGCCAGCAGCCAAAAAGGACTACAGGGGGGGCAGCCCCAGCATTTT.

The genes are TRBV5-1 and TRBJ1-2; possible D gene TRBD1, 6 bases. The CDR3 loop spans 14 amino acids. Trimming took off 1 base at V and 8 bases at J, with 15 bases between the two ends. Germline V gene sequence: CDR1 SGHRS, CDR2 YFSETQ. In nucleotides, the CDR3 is TGCGCCAGCAGCTTGAACAGGGAGGTGAAAGGCTACACCTTC. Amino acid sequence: CASSLNREVKGYTF.

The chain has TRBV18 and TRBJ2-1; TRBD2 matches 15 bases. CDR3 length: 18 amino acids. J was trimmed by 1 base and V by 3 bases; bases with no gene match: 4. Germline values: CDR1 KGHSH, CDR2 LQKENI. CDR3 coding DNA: TGTGCCAGCTCACCCCGGACTAGCGGGGGGGCTTCCTACAATGAGCAGTTCTTC. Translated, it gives CASSPRTSGGASYNEQFF.

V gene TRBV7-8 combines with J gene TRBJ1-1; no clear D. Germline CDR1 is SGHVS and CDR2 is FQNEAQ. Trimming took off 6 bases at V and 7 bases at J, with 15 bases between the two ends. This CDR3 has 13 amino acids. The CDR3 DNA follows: TGTGCCAGCAGTTTGGACGGTCTCGATGAAGCTTTCTTT. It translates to CASSLDGLDEAFF.

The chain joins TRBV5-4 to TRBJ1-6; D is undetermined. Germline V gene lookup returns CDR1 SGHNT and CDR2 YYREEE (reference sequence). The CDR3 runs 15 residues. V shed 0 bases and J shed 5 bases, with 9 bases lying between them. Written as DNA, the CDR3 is TGTGCCAGCAGCTTGGACCGACCAGATAATTCACCCCTCCACTTT. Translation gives CASSLDRPDNSPLHF.